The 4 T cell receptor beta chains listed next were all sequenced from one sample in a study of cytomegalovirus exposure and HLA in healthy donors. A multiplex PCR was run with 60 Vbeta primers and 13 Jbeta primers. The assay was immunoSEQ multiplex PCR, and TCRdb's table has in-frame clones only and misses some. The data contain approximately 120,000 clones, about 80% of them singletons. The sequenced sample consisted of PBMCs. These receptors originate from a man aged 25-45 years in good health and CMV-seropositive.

In DNA, the CDR3 is TGTGCCAGCAGCCCTCGGACTAGCAGAGAGACCCAGTACTTC. Residues: CASSPRTSRETQYF. The chain employs TRBV14 and TRBJ2-5; TRBD2 agrees at 8 bases. The CDR3 has 14 amino acids. Looked up from germline, CDR1 is SGHDN and CDR2 is FVKESK. V lost 4 bases, J lost 4 bases, and 5 bases stayed unmatched.

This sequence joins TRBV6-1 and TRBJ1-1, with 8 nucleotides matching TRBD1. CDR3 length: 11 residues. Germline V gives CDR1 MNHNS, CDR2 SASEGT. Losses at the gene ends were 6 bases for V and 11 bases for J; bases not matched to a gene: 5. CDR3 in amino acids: CASRTTGVAFF. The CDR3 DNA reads TGTGCCAGCAGAACGACAGGGGTCGCTTTCTTT.

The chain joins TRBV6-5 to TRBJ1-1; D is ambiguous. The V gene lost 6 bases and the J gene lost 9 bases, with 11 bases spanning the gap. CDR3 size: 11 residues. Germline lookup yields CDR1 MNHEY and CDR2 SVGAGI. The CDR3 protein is CASRDSSKAFF. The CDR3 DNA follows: TGTGCCAGCAGAGACTCGTCCAAAGCTTTCTTT.

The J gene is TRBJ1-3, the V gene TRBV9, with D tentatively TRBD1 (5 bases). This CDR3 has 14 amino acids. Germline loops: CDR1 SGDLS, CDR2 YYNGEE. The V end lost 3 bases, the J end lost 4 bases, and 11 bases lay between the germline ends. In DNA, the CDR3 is TGTGCCAGCAGCGCTCGGGGGTCCGGAAACACCATATATTTT. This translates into CASSARGSGNTIYF.